The next 28 T cell receptor beta chains were all read from a single sample in a study of chemoradiotherapy in HPV16-positive cancers. TCRdb's copy holds only in-frame clones and misses some; the assay was immunoSEQ multiplex PCR. Of under 70,000 clones detected, roughly nine tenths appear once; the ten largest clones hold roughly 3.3%. The material was blood, obtained from a patient who underwent chemoradiotherapy. Receptors were obtained from a human donor with HPV-associated anogenital cancer.

The genes are TRBV7-2 and TRBJ2-7; 8 positions match TRBD1. The V gene's germline CDR1 is SGHTA and CDR2 FQGNSA. The CDR3 length is 14 residues. J lost 5 bases, V lost 5 bases, and 8 bases had no gene match. The CDR3 DNA is TGTGCCAGCAGCCCCGACAGGGGTGTGAACGAGCAGTACTTC. This codes for CASSPDRGVNEQYF.

This clone was observed a single time. The gene calls are TRBV5-1 and TRBJ2-3; TRBD2 matches at 8 bases. Germline loops: CDR1 SGHRS, CDR2 YFSETQ. This CDR3 is 12 amino acids long. The junction had 10 bases not matched to a gene; V was cut back by 4 bases and J by 15 bases. The CDR3 region is CASSPQGLVSYF. The CDR3 DNA follows: TGCGCCAGCAGCCCCCAGGGACTAGTTAGTTATTTT.

This clone has only a few counts. The chain has TRBV28 and TRBJ1-1; 8 positions match TRBD1. Germline V gene sequence: CDR1 MDHEN, CDR2 SYDVKM. With V trimmed by 8 bases and J by 5 bases, 13 bases remained unmatched. The CDR3 has 15 amino acids. The CDR3 bases are TGTGCCAGCGGTCAATACAGGGGGAGGTTTACTGAAGCTTTCTTT. The encoded protein is CASGQYRGRFTEAFF.

The chain carries TRBV30 and TRBJ2-7, with D perhaps TRBD2 (6 bases). V was pared by 2 bases and J by 2 bases, with 13 bases between. CDR1 and CDR2 (germline): GTSNPN, SVGIG (reference sequence). This CDR3 comprises 14 residues. The DNA of the CDR3 is TGTGCCTGGAGTTACGGGACGGGAGCCTACGAGCAGTACTTC. Amino acids: CAWSYGTGAYEQYF.

This chain links TRBV29-1 with TRBJ2-5, with 8 bases fitting TRBD2. Trimming at V came to 7 bases and at J to 0 bases, leaving 7 bases not matched to a gene. This CDR3 has 14 amino acids. Per germline, CDR1 SQVTM and CDR2 ANQGSEA. This CDR3 reads CSARGGVYQETQYF. In DNA, the CDR3 is TGCAGCGCCCGGGGGGGGGTATACCAAGAGACCCAGTACTTC. The full variable domain, with the rest looked up from reference TRBV29-1 and TRBJ2-5, is SAVISQKPSRDICQRGTSLTIQCQVDSQVTMMFWYRQQPGQSLTLIATANQGSEATYESGFVIDKFPISRPNLTFSTLTVSNMSPEDSSIYLCSARGGVYQETQYFGPGTRLLVL.

The gene calls are TRBV23-1 and TRBJ2-3; possibly TRBD2 for D (7 bases). TRBV23-1 is known as an ORF, though its function is uncertain. This CDR3 is 16 amino acids long. With 4 bases removed from V and 2 bases from J, the gap between germline ends came to 16 bases. CDR3 loop: CASSRSRGPVTDTQYF. DNA for the CDR3: TGCGCCAGCAGTCGGTCGCGGGGGCCCGTCACAGATACGCAGTATTTT.

The chain links TRBV4-3 to TRBJ2-1; 8 bases fit TRBD1. This CDR3 has 17 residues. The V gene end was trimmed by 3 bases and the J gene end by 8 bases; junction bases not matched to a gene: 15. The germline V gene has CDR1 LGHNA and CDR2 YSLEER. CDR3 sequence (DNA): TGCGCCAGCAGCCAGGTGGGATGGGCAGGGGGCGCCTATGAGCAGTTCTTC. This encodes CASSQVGWAGGAYEQFF.

Turning to this clone: One end of the junction fails to match germline, which may point to a read error. The chain uses TRBV4-3 and TRBJ2-2; TRBD1 is a possible D gene (6 bases). The CDR3 has 18 residues. Germline CDR1 and CDR2: LGHNA and YSLEER. CDR3 sequence: CASSQEKGHGAKTGELFF. In nucleotides, the CDR3 is TGCGCCAGCAGCCAAGAAAAGGGACACGGGGCGAAGACCGGGGAGCTGTTTTTT.

This clone appeared a few times. The V call is TRBV7-2, the J call TRBJ1-4; tentative D call: TRBD1 (6 bases). Germline V CDR1 and CDR2: SGHTA, FQGNSA. V gave up 2 bases and J gave up 8 bases, with 9 bases separating them. The CDR3 covers 13 residues. The CDR3, as DNA: TGTGCCAGCAGCTTACAGGGGCGGGAAAAACTGTTTTTT. This codes for CASSLQGREKLFF.

The J gene is TRBJ1-5, the V gene TRBV9; perhaps TRBD1 as D (5 bases). Germline CDR1 reads SGDLS; CDR2 reads YYNGEE. Trimming cost V 0 bases and J 6 bases, with 10 bases left between them. This CDR3 is built from 14 residues. The CDR3 spells CASSVGAGPQPQHF. DNA of the CDR3: TGTGCCAGCAGCGTAGGCGCGGGACCTCAGCCCCAGCATTTT.

J is TRBJ2-6 and V is TRBV30; D perhaps matches TRBD2 (7 bases). Germline V lookup: CDR1 GTSNPN, CDR2 SVGIG (reference sequence). V gave up 5 bases and J gave up 2 bases, with 16 bases separating them. CDR3 length: 16 amino acids. The CDR3 nucleotides read TGTGCCTGGTACCGAGGGGGGGGCACTGGGGCCAACGTCCTGACTTTC. Its protein is CAWYRGGGTGANVLTF.

This rearrangement joins TRBV6-4 to TRBJ2-6; maybe TRBD1 (5 bases). V shed 2 bases and J shed 2 bases, with 7 bases lying between them. Germline V gene lookup returns CDR1 MRHNA and CDR2 SNTAGT. The CDR3 consists of 15 residues. In nucleotides, the CDR3 is TGTGCCAGCAGTGACGCCAGGGCTGGGGCCAACGTCCTGACTTTC. It specifies CASSDARAGANVLTF.

The CDR3 is CASSIGLRAGETQYF. The CDR3 nucleotides read TGTGCCAGCAGCATCGGACTAAGGGCGGGAGAGACCCAGTACTTC. The chain couples TRBV7-3 to TRBJ2-5; possible D gene TRBD2, 6 bases. Trimming pared 5 bases from V and 4 bases from J, leaving 17 bases between. Germline CDR1 reads SGHTA; CDR2 reads FQGTGA. The CDR3 runs to 15 residues.

This chain joins TRBV18 and TRBJ2-2; D not resolved. V shed 2 bases and J shed 6 bases, with 1 base lying between them. The germline V gene has CDR1 KGHSH and CDR2 LQKENI. The CDR3 consists of 11 residues. CDR3: CASSPSGELFF. The CDR3 bases are TGTGCCAGCTCACCATCCGGGGAGCTGTTTTTT.

This rearrangement joins TRBV30 to TRBJ2-7, with a weak D call TRBD1 (5 bases). V lost 2 bases and J 7 bases, leaving 12 bases between the germline ends. Germline-derived CDR1 and CDR2 are GTSNPN and SVGIG (reference sequence). The CDR3 is 12 residues long. The CDR3 DNA sequence: TGTGCCTGGAGTCGAAGGACACTTGAGCAGTACTTC. Translating it yields CAWSRRTLEQYF.

The chain recombines TRBV7-2 with TRBJ2-3, with D perhaps TRBD2 (6 bases). With 0 bases removed from V and 2 bases from J, the gap between germline ends came to 12 bases. Germline lookup yields CDR1 SGHTA and CDR2 FQGNSA. This CDR3 region has 16 residues. For the CDR3, the DNA is TGTGCCAGCAGCTTAGCCCCGGGGGTTCCCACAGATACGCAGTATTTT. Amino acids: CASSLAPGVPTDTQYF.

V and J are TRBV5-5 and TRBJ1-5, with TRBD1 matching over 9 bases. V trimming: 4 bases; J trimming: 0 bases; junction bases outside the gene matches: 2. The germline V gene has CDR1 SGHKS and CDR2 YYEKEE (reference sequence). The CDR3 extends over 15 amino acids. Here the CDR3 DNA reads TGTGCCAGCAGCCAGGGACAGGGTAGCAATCAGCCCCAGCATTTT. Residues: CASSQGQGSNQPQHF. Using reference TRBV5-5 and TRBJ1-5 for the parts outside the CDR3, the full variable domain is DAGVTQSPTHLIKTRGQQVTLRCSPISGHKSVSWYQQVLGQGPQFIFQYYEKEERGRGNFPDRFSARQFPNYSSELNVNALLLGDSALYLCASSQGQGSNQPQHFGDGTRLSIL.

This clone came up once. This chain connects TRBV4-1 to TRBJ2-5; 8 nucleotides agree with TRBD1. CDR1 is MGHRA, CDR2 YSYEKL, per germline. This CDR3 comprises 15 residues. After removal of 3 bases from V and 0 bases from J, the junction contained 3 bases not matched to a gene. The CDR3 protein is CASSHPGGYQETQYF. CDR3 in DNA: TGCGCCAGCAGCCATCCAGGGGGCTACCAAGAGACCCAGTACTTC.

The chain recombines TRBV25-1 with TRBJ2-5; 7 nucleotides line up with TRBD1. The CDR3 runs 14 residues. The germline gives CDR1 MGHDK, CDR2 SYGVNS. V trimming: 1 base; J trimming: 4 bases; junction bases outside the gene matches: 3. Here the CDR3 DNA reads TGTGCCAGCAGTGAATGGACAGGAGGAGAGACCCAGTACTTC. Its translation is CASSEWTGGETQYF. The variable domain in full, with the rest retrieved from reference TRBV25-1 and TRBJ2-5, is EADIYQTPRYLVIGTGKKITLECSQTMGHDKMYWYQQDPGMELHLIHYSYGVNSTEKGDLSSESTVSRIRTEHFPLTLESARPSHTSQYLCASSEWTGGETQYFGPGTRLLVL.

This rearrangement joins TRBV14 to TRBJ1-6; D perhaps matches TRBD1 (5 bases). CDR1 is SGHDN and CDR2 is FVKESK in the germline V gene. This CDR3 has 15 residues. Trimming took 4 bases from V and 4 from J, leaving 11 bases between them. CDR3 protein: CASSRKTAYNSPLHF. The CDR3 region has the DNA TGTGCCAGCAGCCGAAAGACAGCGTATAATTCACCCCTCCACTTT.

The chain has TRBV30 and TRBJ2-7, with TRBD1 matching 7 bases. Trimming cost V 2 bases and J 7 bases; bases outside gene matches: 11. Germline CDR1 GTSNPN, CDR2 SVGIG (reference sequence). The CDR3 is 14 amino acids. For the CDR3, the DNA is TGTGCCTGGAGTCCAAGACAGGGTACGTGGGAGCAGTACTTC. Translated: CAWSPRQGTWEQYF.

The chain combines TRBV13 with TRBJ2-5; 12 positions agree with TRBD2. This CDR3 comprises 17 residues. Germline V lookup: CDR1 PRHDT, CDR2 FYEKMQ (reference sequence). V lost 4 bases to trimming and J lost 4 bases; unmatched junction nucleotides: 10. In DNA form, the CDR3 reads TGTGCCAGCAGCTACCGGACTAGCGGGATAAGTGGAGAGACCCAGTACTTC. Encoded protein: CASSYRTSGISGETQYF. The whole variable domain, remainder taken from reference TRBV13 and TRBJ2-5, is AAGVIQSPRHLIKEKRETATLKCYPIPRHDTVYWYQQGPGQDPQFLISFYEKMQSDKGSIPDRFSAQQFSDYHSELNMSSLELGDSALYFCASSYRTSGISGETQYFGPGTRLLVL.

The count of this clone is one. The V and J genes are TRBV19 and TRBJ2-7, with 9 bases lining up with TRBD1. Germline lookup yields CDR1 LNHDA and CDR2 SQIVND (reference sequence). The V gene end was trimmed by 5 bases and the J gene end by 0 bases; junction bases not matched to a gene: 5. This CDR3 comprises 15 residues. In DNA, the CDR3 is TGTGCCAGTAGTTTCGCGGACAGGGGCTCCTACGAGCAGTACTTC. Residues: CASSFADRGSYEQYF.

The chain recombines TRBV5-4 with TRBJ2-5, with TRBD1 as a possible D gene (6 bases). CDR3 length: 13 amino acids. Germline-derived CDR1 and CDR2 are SGHNT and YYREEE (reference sequence). V lost 2 bases, J lost 4 bases, and 9 bases lay in between. The chain's CDR3 is CASSFRGGETQYF. The CDR3 DNA reads as TGTGCCAGCAGCTTCAGGGGTGGAGAGACCCAGTACTTC.

A single count supports this clone. The chain carries TRBV6-5 and TRBJ2-5; perhaps D is TRBD1 or TRBD2 (5 bases each). The V end was cut by 8 bases, the J end by 2 bases, with 12 bases between. The CDR3 loop spans 13 amino acids. Germline CDR1 is MNHEY and CDR2 is SVGAGI. CDR3 in DNA: TGTGCCAGCCGAGCCTGGGGGCAAGAGACCCAGTACTTC. It encodes CASRAWGQETQYF.

The chain uses TRBV2 and TRBJ1-2, with 10 bases that match TRBD1. The V gene's germline CDR1 is SNHLY and CDR2 FYNNEI. With 4 bases clipped from V and 7 bases from J, the junction kept 3 bases outside the gene matches. The CDR3 runs 13 residues. The CDR3 bases are TGTGCCAGCAGTGGACAGGGGGCGGGTGGCTACACCTTC. Translated, it gives CASSGQGAGGYTF. The full variable domain, completed using reference TRBV2 and TRBJ1-2, is EPEVTQTPSHQVTQMGQEVILRCVPISNHLYFYWYRQILGQKVEFLVSFYNNEISEKSEIFDDQFSVERPDGSNFTLKIRSTKLEDSAMYFCASSGQGAGGYTFGSGTRLTVV.

This clone was seen just once. The chain links TRBV19 to TRBJ1-6; D might be TRBD1 (6 bases). The V end was cut by 6 bases, the J end by 10 bases, with 19 bases between. There are 15 residues in the CDR3. Germline V CDR1 and CDR2: LNHDA, SQIVND (reference sequence). CDR3 DNA: TGTGCCAGTAGACTAGCAGGGGTCCAGGGATCACCCCTCCACTTT. Its protein product is CASRLAGVQGSPLHF.

V usage is TRBV7-8 and J usage is TRBJ2-1; 7 bases agree with TRBD2. With 4 bases clipped from V and 0 bases from J, the junction kept 3 bases outside the gene matches. The CDR3 loop spans 15 amino acids. Germline V gene lookup returns CDR1 SGHVS and CDR2 FQNEAQ. The CDR3 DNA follows: TGTGCCAGCAGCTCACAGCGGGACTCCTACAATGAGCAGTTCTTC. Translation gives CASSSQRDSYNEQFF.